This TCR beta chain stems from a study of beta chain features in type 1 diabetes. Across the whole study: The study examined about 100 million sorted cells across all samples.

cDNA synthesis used the whole RNA isolate, giving expressed TCRB sequences. The method was immunoSEQ multiplex PCR; TCRdb's version includes in-frame clones alone and lacks a portion of them. The sample lists approximately 470,000 clones, approximately 28% occurring once. Germline CDR1 SQVTM, CDR2 ANQGSEA. This CDR3 has 14 residues. Trimming removed 5 bases at V and 2 bases at J, with 15 bases between. This clone was seen a few times. This sequence was found in a man younger than 30 in good health. The specimen was naive CD4+ T cells from blood. The chain employs TRBV29-1 and TRBJ2-5; either TRBD1 or TRBD2 may fit D (5 bases each). As DNA, the CDR3 is TGCAGCGTTACTGATCCGGGGCTACAAGAGACCCAGTACTTC. Protein product: CSVTDPGLQETQYF.